This TCR beta chain comes out of a study of cytomegalovirus exposure and HLA in healthy donors. Samples came from healthy bone marrow donors. Notes on this clone: Its cognate antigen is unknown.

Study results and caveats: A later look showed TCR association rates differing by HLA locus, highest for DRB1 and lowest for HLA-C. HLA alleles were associated with 15,000 to 20,000 TCR beta sequences in a later analysis at 0.05 false discovery rate.

V was cut by 2 bases and J by 2 bases, with 11 bases left in between. The germline gives CDR1 SGHNT, CDR2 YYREEE (reference sequence). The CDR3 has 14 amino acids. With 60 Vbeta and 13 Jbeta primers, the PCR was carried out. The protocol was immunoSEQ multiplex PCR, while the TCRdb copy is restricted to in-frame clones and leaves out a portion. This sample has 85,000 to 130,000 clones, with more than 60% found just once. V is TRBV5-4 and J is TRBJ2-7; D is perhaps TRBD1 (5 bases). This sequence was found in a man in his forties in good health and CMV-seronegative. Sequencing was done on a sample of PBMCs. The CDR3 bases are TGTGCCAGCAGCTTTGGGCAGGGTCCCTACGAGCAGTACTTC. Its protein product is CASSFGQGPYEQYF.